This T cell receptor (beta chain) was identified during a study of blood T cell repertoires in COVID-19. Only in-frame clones appear in the TCRdb table, and some are missing; sequencing was by immunoSEQ multiplex PCR. The table includes some 120,000 clones, approximately 90% detected once. This CDR3 region has 18 residues. Looked up from germline, CDR1 is LNHDA and CDR2 is SQIVND (reference sequence). Germline trimming cut 5 bases from V and 3 bases from J; bases unmatched to any gene: 13. The receptor's source is a man in his fifties or sixties with COVID-19, enrolled during active disease. V is TRBV19 and J is TRBJ2-5, with TRBD1 matching 12 bases. Material: peripheral blood. The DNA of the CDR3 is TGTGCCAGTAGTCCGGGACAGGGGGCCGCTAGCGGAGAAGAGACCCAGTACTTC. This translates into CASSPGQGAASGEETQYF.